Shown below are 16 T cell receptor beta chains from a single sample sequenced in a study of blood T cell repertoires in COVID-19. Clones were sequenced by immunoSEQ multiplex PCR, and TCRdb holds only the in-frame ones, with some missing. The data show approximately 160,000 clones, with more than 70% seen just once and about 6% held by the top ten. Sequencing was performed on PBMCs or T cells enriched from blood (not recorded which). Source of these receptors: a man aged 35-49 years who had recovered from COVID-19.

The chain is built from TRBV6-5 and TRBJ2-3; weak D call: TRBD2 (6 bases). The germline V gene encodes CDR1 MNHEY and CDR2 SVGAGI. CDR3 length equals 16 residues. V dropped 2 bases and J dropped 3 bases, with 15 bases sitting between them. In DNA, the CDR3 is TGTGCCAGCAGTTACATTGTGGGGGGAAGGACAGATACGCAGTATTTT. Amino acids: CASSYIVGGRTDTQYF.

The chain employs TRBV7-6 and TRBJ2-7; the D gene is possibly TRBD2 (5 bases). The V end was cut by 5 bases, the J end by 8 bases, with 16 bases between. Germline CDR1 and CDR2: SGHVS and FNYEAQ. The CDR3 is 13 residues long. CDR3: CASSASGSTQQYF. DNA for the CDR3: TGTGCCAGCAGCGCCTCGGGGTCTACGCAGCAGTACTTC.

This chain links TRBV5-1 with TRBJ1-3, with TRBD1 matching 7 bases. J gave up 4 bases and V 0 bases, and 4 bases lay outside the gene matches. Germline V gene data show CDR1 as SGHRS and CDR2 as YFSETQ. This CDR3 has 15 residues. This chain's CDR3 is CASSLEGAGGNTIYF. The CDR3 DNA sequence: TGCGCCAGCAGCTTGGAGGGGGCTGGAGGAAACACCATATATTTT.

The V and J genes are TRBV10-2 and TRBJ1-5; D is undetermined. CDR1 and CDR2 from the germline V gene are WSHSY and SAAADI. The V and J ends lost 4 bases and 4 bases respectively, with 11 bases between them. The CDR3 loop spans 14 amino acids. CDR3 nucleotides: TGCGCCAGCAGTGTCGGGTTGTGGAATCAGCCCCAGCATTTT. This translates into CASSVGLWNQPQHF.

The chain has TRBV30 and TRBJ1-5; a possible D gene is TRBD1 (5 bases). From germline, CDR1 is GTSNPN and CDR2 SVGIG (reference sequence). V lost 5 bases and J lost 7, with 18 bases in between. CDR3 length: 14 residues. The CDR3 loop is CAWAPVAGHQPQHF. CDR3 DNA sequence: TGTGCCTGGGCGCCGGTAGCAGGGCACCAGCCCCAGCATTTT.

The chain recombines TRBV5-4 with TRBJ2-3; the D gene is possibly TRBD2 (7 bases). V was trimmed by 0 bases and J by 4 bases, leaving 12 bases between them. Per the germline V gene, CDR1 is SGHNT and CDR2 is YYREEE (reference sequence). This CDR3 has 15 amino acids. CDR3 DNA sequence: TGTGCCAGCAGCTTGGGAGGGGGGGTCCCAGATACGCAGTATTTT. This translates into CASSLGGGVPDTQYF.

This clone was observed a handful of times. The chain employs TRBV3-1 (or the pseudogene TRBV3-2) and TRBJ1-6; no clear D. CDR1 LGHDT and CDR2 YNNKEL come from the germline V gene (reference sequence). CDR3 length equals 15 residues. The V and J ends lost 0 bases and 10 bases respectively, with 13 bases between them. CDR3 sequence: CASSQEIGVRSPLHF. CDR3 nucleotides: TGTGCCAGCAGCCAAGAAATTGGAGTGAGGTCACCCCTCCACTTT.

The rearrangement links TRBV5-5 to TRBJ2-3, with 9 bases matching TRBD1. Germline V gene sequence: CDR1 SGHKS, CDR2 YYEKEE (reference sequence). This CDR3 has 17 residues. V shed 0 bases, J shed 4 bases, and the junction held 9 bases outside the gene matches. In nucleotides, the CDR3 is TGTGCCAGCAGCTTGGTAGGCGGGACAGGGAGTTCAGATACGCAGTATTTT. Amino acids: CASSLVGGTGSSDTQYF.

The chain is built from TRBV6-1 and TRBJ1-2; TRBD1 matches 9 bases. The V gene's germline CDR1 is MNHNS and CDR2 SASEGT. This CDR3 contains 16 residues. The V and J ends lost 1 base and 4 bases, in that order; junction bases with no gene match: 7. The CDR3 nucleotides are TGTGCCAGCAGTGAAGTGGGACAGGGTAGCAGCTATGGCTACACCTTC. This encodes CASSEVGQGSSYGYTF.

CDR3 bases: TGTGCCAGCAGTGCTGCGGAGACCCAGTACTTC. Residues: CASSAAETQYF. The rearrangement uses TRBV2 and TRBJ2-5; D remains unclear. The ends were cut back, 4 bases at V and 5 bases at J, with 5 bases in the middle. The CDR3 sequence is 11 residues long. Germline V gives CDR1 SNHLY, CDR2 FYNNEI. Variable domain in full (rest from reference TRBV2 and TRBJ2-5): EPEVTQTPSHQVTQMGQEVILRCVPISNHLYFYWYRQILGQKVEFLVSFYNNEISEKSEIFDDQFSVERPDGSNFTLKIRSTKLEDSAMYFCASSAAETQYFGPGTRLLVL.

V gene TRBV24-1 combines with J gene TRBJ2-1; a weak D match, TRBD2 (6 bases). The V end was cut by 5 bases, the J end by 0 bases, with 10 bases between. Germline CDR1 is KGHDR and CDR2 is SFDVKD. The CDR3 contains 15 residues. The chain's CDR3 is CATSGSSDSYNEQFF. CDR3 nucleotide sequence: TGTGCCACCAGTGGATCTAGCGACTCCTACAATGAGCAGTTCTTC.

This clone was counted only a few times. This CDR3 reads CASSGLLVVWSGLDDDEQFF. DNA of the CDR3: TGTGCCAGCAGTGGTCTACTCGTAGTGTGGTCGGGACTAGATGACGATGAGCAGTTCTTC. The chain uses TRBV2 and TRBJ2-1, with 8 bases matching TRBD2. CDR3 length: 20 amino acids. The ends lost 4 bases at V and 8 bases at J; junction bases unmatched: 25. Germline assignment: CDR1 SNHLY and CDR2 FYNNEI.

The CDR3 here is CAWSVSQGTYGYTF. CDR3 DNA sequence: TGTGCCTGGAGTGTTTCACAGGGGACATATGGCTACACCTTC. V and J are TRBV30 and TRBJ1-2, with 7 nucleotides matching TRBD1. V trimming: 0 bases; J trimming: 5 bases; junction bases outside the gene matches: 6. The CDR3 spans 14 residues. The germline V gene encodes CDR1 GTSNPN and CDR2 SVGIG (reference sequence).

The chain combines TRBV2 with TRBJ1-5; no firm D call. CDR1 is SNHLY and CDR2 is FYNNEI in the germline V gene. The V gene lost 5 bases and the J gene lost 1 base, with 15 bases spanning the gap. The CDR3 has 16 residues. The CDR3 loop is CASSHIRSESNQPQHF. CDR3 in DNA: TGTGCCAGCAGTCATATAAGGTCGGAGAGCAATCAGCCCCAGCATTTT.

This clone was seen more than once but under ten times. The V gene is TRBV7-9, the J gene TRBJ2-2; 13 nucleotides align to TRBD2. The junction had 6 bases not matched to a gene; V was cut back by 5 bases and J by 3 bases. The CDR3 runs 17 residues. CDR1 is SEHNR and CDR2 is FQNEAQ in the germline V gene (reference sequence). The CDR3 spells CASSLGTSGAYTGELFF. As DNA, the CDR3 is TGTGCCAGCAGCCTCGGGACTAGCGGGGCTTACACCGGGGAGCTGTTTTTT.

The V gene is TRBV2, the J gene TRBJ1-1; TRBD1 matches 7 bases. The V segment lost 9 bases and the J segment 1 base; nucleotides outside the gene matches: 8. The CDR3 covers 14 residues. Germline CDR1 is SNHLY and CDR2 is FYNNEI. CDR3 sequence reads: CASLQGRQNTEAFF. The CDR3 DNA reads as TGTGCCAGTTTACAGGGGAGGCAGAACACTGAAGCTTTCTTT.